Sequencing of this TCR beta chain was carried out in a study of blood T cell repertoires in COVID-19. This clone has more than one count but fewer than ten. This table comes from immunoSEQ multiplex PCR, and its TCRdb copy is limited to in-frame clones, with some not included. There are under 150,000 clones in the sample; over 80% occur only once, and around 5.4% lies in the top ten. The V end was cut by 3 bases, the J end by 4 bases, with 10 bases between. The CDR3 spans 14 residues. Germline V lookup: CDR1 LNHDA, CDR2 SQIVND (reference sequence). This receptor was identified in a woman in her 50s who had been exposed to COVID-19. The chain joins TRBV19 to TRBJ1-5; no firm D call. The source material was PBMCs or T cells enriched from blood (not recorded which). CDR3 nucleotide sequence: TGTGCCAGTAGTATTACCCCGGGGAATCAGCCCCAGCATTTT. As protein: CASSITPGNQPQHF.